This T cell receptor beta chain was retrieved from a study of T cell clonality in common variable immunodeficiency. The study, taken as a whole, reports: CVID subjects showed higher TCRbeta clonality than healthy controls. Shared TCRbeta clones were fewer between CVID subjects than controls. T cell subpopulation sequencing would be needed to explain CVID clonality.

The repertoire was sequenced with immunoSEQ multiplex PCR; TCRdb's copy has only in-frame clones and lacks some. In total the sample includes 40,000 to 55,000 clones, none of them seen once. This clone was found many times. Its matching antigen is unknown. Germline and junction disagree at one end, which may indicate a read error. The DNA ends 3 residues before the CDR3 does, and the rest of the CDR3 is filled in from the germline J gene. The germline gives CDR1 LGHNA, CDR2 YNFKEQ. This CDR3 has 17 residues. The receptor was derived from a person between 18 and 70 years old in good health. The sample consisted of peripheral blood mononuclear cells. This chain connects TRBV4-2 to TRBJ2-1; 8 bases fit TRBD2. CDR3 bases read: TGCGCCAGCAGCCAAGCCCCCTCCGGGACTAGCTACAATGAG. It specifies CASSQAPSGTSYNE. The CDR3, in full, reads CASSQAPSGTSYNEQFF.